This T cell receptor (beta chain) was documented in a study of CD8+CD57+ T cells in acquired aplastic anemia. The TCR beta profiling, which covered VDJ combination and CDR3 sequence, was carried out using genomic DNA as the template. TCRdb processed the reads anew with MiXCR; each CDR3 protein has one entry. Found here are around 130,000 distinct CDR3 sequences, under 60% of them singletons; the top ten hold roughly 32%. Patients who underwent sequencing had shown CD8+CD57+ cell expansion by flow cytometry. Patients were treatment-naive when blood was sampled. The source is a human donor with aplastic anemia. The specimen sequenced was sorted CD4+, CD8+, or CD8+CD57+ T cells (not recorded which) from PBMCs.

The CDR3, as DNA: TGTGCCAGCTCACTAATAGCGGGGGCAGAGTCTTACAATGAGCAGTTCTTC. This gives the protein CASSLIAGAESYNEQFF. The rearrangement uses TRBV18 and TRBJ2-1; 9 bases fit TRBD2. Germline values: CDR1 KGHSH, CDR2 LQKENI. V was clipped by 4 bases and J by 4 bases; unmatched bases: 11. CDR3 length: 17 amino acids.